This T cell receptor beta chain stems from a study of Ad26.COV2.S vaccination and SARS-CoV-2 variants. The CDR3 extends over 12 amino acids. CDR1 and CDR2 from the germline V gene are MDHEN and SYDVKM. The ends were cut back, 8 bases at V and 1 base at J, with 8 bases in the middle. Noted treatment: roughly 19 received Ad26.COV2.S at low or high dose, single or two shots; roughly 5 received placebo; per-sample allocation not given. Sampling took place 63 days after the first vaccine or placebo injection. Profiled with immunoSEQ multiplex PCR; TCRdb holds only in-frame clones, not every one. Here the sample spans some 300,000 clones, around four fifths being singletons.

The chain couples TRBV28 to TRBJ1-1; no definite D call. The receptor comes from a person between 18 and 60 years old who received the Ad26.COV2.S COVID-19 vaccine or a placebo. Sequences were derived from peripheral blood, sampled in a trial of Ad26.COV2.S vaccine versus placebo. The CDR3 here is CASRMGNTEAFF. CDR3 coding DNA: TGTGCCAGCCGGATGGGGAACACTGAAGCTTTCTTT. Supplemented by reference TRBV28 and TRBJ1-1, the full variable domain reads DVKVTQSSRYLVKRTGEKVFLECVQDMDHENMFWYRQDPGLGLRLIYFSYDVKMKEKGDIPEGYSVSREKKERFSLILESASTNQTSMYLCASRMGNTEAFFGQGTRLTVV.